This section outlines one T cell receptor (beta chain) sequence together with its context. Its target is unknown. These data belong to a study of cytomegalovirus exposure and HLA in healthy donors. As for the study in general: Among about 200 million T cells, an earlier analysis found 117 million unique TCR beta sequences.

A multiplex PCR was run with 60 Vbeta primers and 13 Jbeta primers. Generated by immunoSEQ multiplex PCR, the TCRdb table keeps only in-frame clones and is missing some. The sample includes approximately 200,000 clones, just over 75% of them seen just once. Study outcomes and limitations: Previous analysis showed most TCR beta V segments were productive about 87% or about 30% of the time.

The TCR sequence derives from a young man in good health and CMV-seronegative. The specimen sequenced was PBMCs.

The DNA of the CDR3 is TGTGCCAGCAGTTTCGACAGGGCCACTGAAGCTTTCTTT. Translating it yields CASSFDRATEAFF. The chain has TRBV6-1 and TRBJ1-1; TRBD1 aligns across 7 bases. The V segment lost 5 bases and the J segment 4 bases; nucleotides outside the gene matches: 4. This CDR3 is 13 amino acids long. Germline V gene data show CDR1 as MNHNS and CDR2 as SASEGT.